The 30 T cell receptor beta chains below all came from one sample that was sequenced in a study of tumor-infiltrating lymphocytes in localized non-small cell lung cancer. Measured with immunoSEQ multiplex PCR; TCRdb has only the in-frame clones, and not every one. The table shows tens of thousands of clones, with approximately 64% occurring only once. The specimen was lung tumor tissue. Source of these receptors: a human donor with non-small cell lung cancer.

The chain links TRBV7-2 to TRBJ1-3, with 10 positions matching TRBD1. Germline CDR1 and CDR2: SGHTA and FQGNSA. The CDR3 sequence is 16 residues long. Germline trimming cut 5 bases from V and 4 bases from J; bases unmatched to any gene: 8. CDR3 residues: CASSPRQGALGNTIYF. The CDR3 nucleotides are TGTGCCAGCAGCCCCCGACAGGGGGCACTGGGAAACACCATATATTTT.

The V call is TRBV28, the J call TRBJ2-1; the D is unclear. V gave up 3 bases and J gave up 7 bases, with 16 bases separating them. CDR1 MDHEN and CDR2 SYDVKM come from the germline V gene. This CDR3 is 15 amino acids long. CDR3 sequence reads: CASSFPRLEANEQFF. The CDR3 DNA sequence: TGTGCCAGCAGTTTTCCACGGCTCGAGGCGAATGAGCAGTTCTTC.

This chain uses TRBV10-3 with TRBJ2-5, with a possible D match to TRBD2 (6 bases). V was trimmed by 0 bases and J by 3 bases, leaving 11 bases between them. CDR1 is ENHRY, CDR2 SYGVKD, per germline. The CDR3 length is 15 residues. CDR3 in amino acids: CAISESGDSEETQYF. The CDR3 DNA reads TGTGCCATCAGTGAGTCGGGGGACTCAGAAGAGACCCAGTACTTC.

This clone was recorded once. The V gene is TRBV5-1, the J gene TRBJ1-1, with D perhaps matching TRBD1 (6 bases). Germline CDR1 is SGHRS and CDR2 is YFSETQ. This CDR3 region has 14 residues. Trimming took off 7 bases at V and 4 bases at J, with 17 bases between the two ends. The CDR3 loop is CASLSGAGSTEAFF. The DNA for the CDR3 is TGCGCCAGCTTGTCGGGGGCAGGTAGCACTGAAGCTTTCTTT. Combining the CDR3 with reference TRBV5-1 and TRBJ1-1 gives the whole variable domain KAGVTQTPRYLIKTRGQQVTLSCSPISGHRSVSWYQQTPGQGLQFLFEYFSETQRNKGNFPGRFSGRQFSNSRSEMNVSTLELGDSALYLCASLSGAGSTEAFFGQGTRLTVV.

This sequence joins TRBV18 and TRBJ1-1, with D possibly matching TRBD1 (6 bases). The V gene lost 1 base and the J gene lost 6 bases, with 15 bases spanning the gap. Germline CDR1 is KGHSH and CDR2 is LQKENI. This CDR3 is 15 amino acids long. The CDR3 sequence is CASSPHQGLGSEAFF. CDR3 nucleotides: TGTGCCAGCTCACCACATCAGGGGTTGGGTTCTGAAGCTTTCTTT. Combining the CDR3 with reference TRBV18 and TRBJ1-1 gives the whole variable domain NAGVMQNPRHLVRRRGQEARLRCSPMKGHSHVYWYRQLPEEGLKFMVYLQKENIIDESGMPKERFSAEFPKEGPSILRIQQVVRGDSAAYFCASSPHQGLGSEAFFGQGTRLTVV.

The chain carries TRBV15 and TRBJ1-1, with a weak D call TRBD1 (6 bases). Germline values: CDR1 LNHNV, CDR2 YYDKDF (reference sequence). The length of the CDR3 is 14 residues. V shed 2 bases and J shed 8 bases, with 15 bases lying between them. As DNA, the CDR3 is TGTGCCACCAGCAGACGAAGAGACAGGCCGGAAGCTTTCTTT. Translating it yields CATSRRRDRPEAFF.

There are a few counts of this clone. The chain links TRBV10-3 to TRBJ2-7; a weak D match, TRBD2 (5 bases). This CDR3 is 14 amino acids long. Germline V lookup: CDR1 ENHRY, CDR2 SYGVKD. CDR3 nucleotides: TGTGATTCGCAACGGGGTAAGGTCTCCTACGAGCAGTACTTC. As protein: CDSQRGKVSYEQYF.

V and J are TRBV2 and TRBJ2-7; 12 bases map to TRBD2. J lost 3 bases, V lost 7 bases, and 10 bases had no gene match. The CDR3 length is 16 residues. CDR1 SNHLY and CDR2 FYNNEI come from the germline V gene. In DNA, the CDR3 is TGTGCCAGCACAGAGTCCACGACTAGCGGGAGCTACGAGCAGTACTTC. Translation: CASTESTTSGSYEQYF.

The V call is TRBV6-1, the J call TRBJ2-7; D unclear. This CDR3 is built from 13 residues. The V end lost 3 bases, the J end lost 5 bases, and 11 bases lay between the germline ends. Germline CDR1 MNHNS, CDR2 SASEGT. This chain's CDR3 is CASSEVPLDEQYF. The CDR3 bases are TGTGCCAGCAGTGAGGTCCCCTTGGACGAGCAGTACTTC.

There are a few counts of this clone. The chain carries TRBV18 and TRBJ1-5, with 8 positions matching TRBD1. After removal of 5 bases from V and 7 bases from J, the junction contained 13 bases not matched to a gene. The germline V gene has CDR1 KGHSH and CDR2 LQKENI. CDR3 length equals 16 residues. CDR3 DNA: TGTGCCAGCTCATCCAACGTGCAGGGGGCTAGCCAGCCCCAGCATTTT. It codes for CASSSNVQGASQPQHF.

The rearrangement joins TRBV29-1 to TRBJ2-5, with a possible D match to TRBD1 (5 bases). The CDR3 covers 14 residues. V lost 4 bases, J lost 5 bases, and 17 bases lay in between. CDR1 SQVTM and CDR2 ANQGSEA come from the germline V gene. The CDR3 spells CSVVFSSGKETQYF. The CDR3 coding sequence is TGCAGCGTTGTATTTTCCTCAGGGAAGGAGACCCAGTACTTC.

The V call is TRBV19, the J call TRBJ2-7, with TRBD1 as a possible D gene (6 bases). The CDR3 is 14 amino acids. Trimming took off 5 bases at V and 2 bases at J, with 13 bases between the two ends. The germline gives CDR1 LNHDA, CDR2 SQIVND (reference sequence). The CDR3 coding sequence is TGTGCCAGTAGTCTTTGGGACACACCCTACGAGCAGTACTTC. This encodes CASSLWDTPYEQYF. Full variable domain (outside the CDR3, taken from reference TRBV19 and TRBJ2-7): DGGITQSPKYLFRKEGQNVTLSCEQNLNHDAMYWYRQDPGQGLRLIYYSQIVNDFQKGDIAEGYSVSREKKESFPLTVTSAQKNPTAFYLCASSLWDTPYEQYFGPGTRLTVT.

In this sample, this clone is medium-sized (0.01 to 0.1%). This chain connects TRBV11-2 to TRBJ2-3; a weak D match, TRBD2 (6 bases). The germline V gene has CDR1 SGHAT and CDR2 FQNNGV. The V gene lost 3 bases and the J gene lost 2 bases, with 12 bases spanning the gap. The CDR3 covers 15 residues. Here the CDR3 reads CASSFYGRTTDTQYF. Written as DNA, the CDR3 is TGTGCCAGCAGCTTTTACGGGAGAACCACAGATACGCAGTATTTT.

This chain joins TRBV7-3 and TRBJ2-2, with D perhaps TRBD1 (5 bases). The CDR3 length is 14 residues. Trimming took off 5 bases at V and 4 bases at J, with 11 bases between the two ends. Germline assignment: CDR1 SGHTA and CDR2 FQGTGA. This CDR3 reads CASSRDRFTGELFF. CDR3 coding DNA: TGTGCCAGCAGCCGCGACAGATTCACCGGGGAGCTGTTTTTT.

V and J are TRBV28 and TRBJ2-3; D perhaps matches TRBD2 (6 bases). The CDR3 covers 16 residues. The V gene's germline CDR1 is MDHEN and CDR2 SYDVKM. V was shortened by 5 bases and J by 3 bases, with 18 bases between the two germline ends. Here the CDR3 reads CASSRAGVGSTDTQYF. The CDR3 DNA sequence: TGTGCCAGCAGTCGAGCGGGCGTCGGGTCTACAGATACGCAGTATTTT.

The rearrangement joins TRBV7-7 to TRBJ2-5, with TRBD2 identical over 13 bases. The CDR3 contains 18 residues. Germline assignment: CDR1 SSHAT and CDR2 FNYEAQ (reference sequence). Trimming cost V 8 bases and J 2 bases; bases outside gene matches: 14. CDR3 amino acids: CASSQGTSGKSQQETQYF. CDR3 DNA sequence: TGTGCCAGCTCCCAAGGGACTAGCGGGAAATCCCAACAAGAGACCCAGTACTTC. Based on the CDR3 plus reference TRBV7-7 and TRBJ2-5, the full variable domain is GAGVSQSPRYKVTKRGQDVTLRCDPISSHATLYWYQQALGQGPEFLTYFNYEAQPDKSGLPSDRFSAERPEGSISTLTIQRTEQRDSAMYRCASSQGTSGKSQQETQYFGPGTRLLVL.

This chain uses TRBV7-9 with TRBJ2-1; 10 bases are shared with TRBD2. The CDR3 has 16 amino acids. CDR1 SEHNR and CDR2 FQNEAQ come from the germline V gene (reference sequence). V gave up 4 bases and J gave up 3 bases; unmatched junction bases: 6. CDR3 amino acids: CASSSLAGADYNEQFF. CDR3 nucleotides: TGTGCCAGCAGCTCCCTAGCGGGAGCTGACTACAATGAGCAGTTCTTC.

About this clone itself: A junction end diverges from the germline sequence, so it may reflect a read error. This chain uses TRBV28 with TRBJ2-7; 9 nucleotides agree with TRBD1. The CDR3 contains 14 residues. The germline V gene encodes CDR1 MDHEN and CDR2 SYDVKM. CDR3 amino acids: CASSIWTGDGEQYF. The CDR3 region has the DNA TGTGCCAGCAGTATATGGACAGGGGATGGGGAGCAGTACTTC.

The V call is TRBV11-2, the J call TRBJ1-5; D not resolved. Germline-derived CDR1 and CDR2 are SGHAT and FQNNGV. The CDR3 runs 12 residues. The V and J ends lost 4 bases and 3 bases respectively, with 4 bases between them. The CDR3 is CASSSNNQPQHF. For the CDR3, the DNA is TGTGCCAGCAGCTCGAACAATCAGCCCCAGCATTTT.

The V gene is TRBV6-1, the J gene TRBJ2-7, with D hard to call. V was clipped by 2 bases and J by 3 bases, with 11 bases between them. The germline V gene encodes CDR1 MNHNS and CDR2 SASEGT. The CDR3 sequence is 14 residues long. This CDR3 reads CASSENWADYEQYF. The DNA for the CDR3 is TGTGCCAGCAGTGAAAATTGGGCAGACTACGAGCAGTACTTC.

V and J are TRBV7-6 and TRBJ2-7; weak D call: TRBD2 (5 bases). Germline V gives CDR1 SGHVS, CDR2 FNYEAQ. V was clipped by 5 bases and J by 7 bases, with 21 bases between them. The CDR3 runs 15 residues. The CDR3 DNA reads as TGTGCCAGCAGCCCGTCATTCACCAGGCCGGGAGAGCAGTACTTC. As protein: CASSPSFTRPGEQYF. Full variable domain (rest looked up from reference TRBV7-6 and TRBJ2-7): GAGVSQSPRYKVTKRGQDVALRCDPISGHVSLYWYRQALGQGPEFLTYFNYEAQQDKSGLPNDRFSAERPEGSISTLTIQRTEQRDSAMYRCASSPSFTRPGEQYFGPGTRLTVT.

The V call is TRBV30, the J call TRBJ1-4; unclear D gene. CDR1 and CDR2 (germline): GTSNPN, SVGIG (reference sequence). This CDR3 has 14 residues. Trimming stripped 4 bases from V and 4 bases from J, with 13 bases between. This chain's CDR3 is CAWNIGPRNEKLFF. The DNA for the CDR3 is TGTGCCTGGAATATAGGACCGCGTAATGAAAAACTGTTTTTT.

The chain recombines TRBV15 with TRBJ2-1; unclear D gene. From germline, CDR1 is LNHNV and CDR2 YYDKDF (reference sequence). V lost 3 bases and J 5 bases, leaving 8 bases between the germline ends. This CDR3 spans 13 amino acids. CDR3 residues: CATSRGPNNEQFF. In DNA form, the CDR3 reads TGTGCCACCAGCAGGGGTCCCAACAATGAGCAGTTCTTC.

The chain carries TRBV18 and TRBJ2-1; tentative D call: TRBD2 (6 bases). V was shortened by 6 bases and J by 5 bases, with 14 bases between the two germline ends. The CDR3 runs to 14 residues. The germline gives CDR1 KGHSH, CDR2 LQKENI. The CDR3 reads CASSAGTGDNEQFF. Written as DNA, the CDR3 is TGTGCCAGCTCCGCGGGGACGGGGGACAATGAGCAGTTCTTC.

J is TRBJ1-3 and V is TRBV28; D is unresolved. Trimming removed 8 bases from V and 3 bases from J, with 8 bases in between. Germline V lookup: CDR1 MDHEN, CDR2 SYDVKM. The CDR3 spans 12 residues. The CDR3 nucleotides are TGTGCCAGCTGGGTTGTTGGAAACACCATATATTTT. It is translated as CASWVVGNTIYF.

J is TRBJ2-7 and V is TRBV6-5; 8 bases map to TRBD1. This CDR3 is built from 13 residues. V lost 5 bases and J lost 7; bases outside the gene matches: 7. Per the germline V gene, CDR1 is MNHEY and CDR2 is SVGAGI. The CDR3 is CASSKSRQGEQYF. DNA for the CDR3: TGTGCCAGCAGTAAATCTAGACAGGGGGAGCAGTACTTC.

The chain combines TRBV19 with TRBJ2-3; D gene uncertain. Germline CDR1 reads LNHDA; CDR2 reads SQIVND (reference sequence). This CDR3 is 15 amino acids long. The V and J ends lost 3 bases and 0 bases respectively, with 10 bases between them. As DNA, the CDR3 is TGTGCCAGTAGTATTGCCAGCGCTAGCACAGATACGCAGTATTTT. Its protein product is CASSIASASTDTQYF.

The gene calls are TRBV29-1 and TRBJ1-1; D is ambiguous. The CDR3 totals 11 residues. Per germline, CDR1 SQVTM and CDR2 ANQGSEA. V was clipped by 1 base and J by 8 bases, with 8 bases between them. The CDR3 sequence: CSVEGGPEAFF. The CDR3 DNA follows: TGCAGCGTTGAAGGCGGGCCCGAAGCTTTCTTT.

This clone was detected only a few times. V and J are TRBV10-2 and TRBJ2-5; TRBD2 agrees at 8 bases. Germline CDR1 and CDR2: WSHSY and SAAADI. V trimming: 4 bases; J trimming: 6 bases; junction bases outside the gene matches: 7. There are 14 residues in the CDR3. The CDR3 here is CASSAGLAIQTQYF. CDR3 DNA: TGCGCCAGCAGTGCTGGACTAGCTATACAGACCCAGTACTTC.

The chain links TRBV5-1 to TRBJ2-1; D gene ambiguous. The V gene lost 0 bases and the J gene lost 5 bases, with 9 bases spanning the gap. Per germline, CDR1 SGHRS and CDR2 YFSETQ. The CDR3 extends over 14 amino acids. CDR3 sequence: CASSLVASDNEQFF. In DNA form, the CDR3 reads TGCGCCAGCAGCTTGGTAGCAAGCGACAATGAGCAGTTCTTC.